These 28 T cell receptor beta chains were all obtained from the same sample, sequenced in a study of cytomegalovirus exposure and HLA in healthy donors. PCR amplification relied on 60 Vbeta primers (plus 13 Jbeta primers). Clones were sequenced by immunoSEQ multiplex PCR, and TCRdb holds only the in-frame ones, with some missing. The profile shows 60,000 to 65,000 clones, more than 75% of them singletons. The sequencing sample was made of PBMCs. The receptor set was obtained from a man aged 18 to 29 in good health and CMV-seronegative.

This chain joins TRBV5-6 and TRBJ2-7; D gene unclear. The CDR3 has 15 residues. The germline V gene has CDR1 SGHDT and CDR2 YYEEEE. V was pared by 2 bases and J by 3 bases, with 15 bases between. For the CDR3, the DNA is TGTGCCAGCAGCTTAGCCGGCAGGCCATACTACGAGCAGTACTTC. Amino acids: CASSLAGRPYYEQYF.

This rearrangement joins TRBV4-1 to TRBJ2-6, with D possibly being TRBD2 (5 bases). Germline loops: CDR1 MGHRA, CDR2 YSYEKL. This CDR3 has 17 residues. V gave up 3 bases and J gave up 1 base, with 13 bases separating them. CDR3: CASSQASLASGANVLTF. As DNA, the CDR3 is TGCGCCAGCAGCCAGGCTTCTCTAGCTTCTGGGGCCAACGTCCTGACTTTC.

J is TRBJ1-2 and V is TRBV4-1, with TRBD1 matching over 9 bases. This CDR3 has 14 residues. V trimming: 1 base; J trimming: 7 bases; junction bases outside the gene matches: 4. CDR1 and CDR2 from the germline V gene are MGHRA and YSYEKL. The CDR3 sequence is CASSQGQGVSGYTF. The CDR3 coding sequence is TGCGCCAGCAGCCAAGGACAGGGGGTCAGTGGCTACACCTTC.

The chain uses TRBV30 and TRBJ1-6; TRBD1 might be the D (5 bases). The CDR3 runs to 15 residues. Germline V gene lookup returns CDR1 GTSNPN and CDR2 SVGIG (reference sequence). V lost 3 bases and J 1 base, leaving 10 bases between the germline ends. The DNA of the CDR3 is TGTGCCTGGAGCGCCGGGGGGTCCTATAATTCACCCCTCCACTTT. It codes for CAWSAGGSYNSPLHF. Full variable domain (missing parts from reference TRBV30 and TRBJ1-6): SQTIHQWPATLVQPVGSPLSLECTVEGTSNPNLYWYRQAAGRGLQLLFYSVGIGQISSEVPQNLSASRPQDRQFILSSKKLLLSDSGFYLCAWSAGGSYNSPLHFGNGTRLTVT.

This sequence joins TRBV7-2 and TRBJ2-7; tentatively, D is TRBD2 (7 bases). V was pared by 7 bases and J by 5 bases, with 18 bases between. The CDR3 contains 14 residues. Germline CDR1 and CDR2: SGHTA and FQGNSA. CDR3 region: CASNRGGGIDEQYF. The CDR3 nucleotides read TGTGCCAGCAACAGAGGGGGGGGAATCGACGAGCAGTACTTC.

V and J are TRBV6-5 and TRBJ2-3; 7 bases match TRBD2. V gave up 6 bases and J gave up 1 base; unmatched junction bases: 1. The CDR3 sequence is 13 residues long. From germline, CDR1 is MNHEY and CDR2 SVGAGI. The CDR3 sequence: CASRSGGTDTQYF. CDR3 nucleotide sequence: TGTGCCAGCAGAAGCGGGGGCACAGATACGCAGTATTTT.

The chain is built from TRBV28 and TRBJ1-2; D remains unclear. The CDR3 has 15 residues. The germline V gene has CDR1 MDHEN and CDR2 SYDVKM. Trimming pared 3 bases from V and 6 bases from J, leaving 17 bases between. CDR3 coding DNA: TGTGCCAGCAGTTTTGCCCACAGATTCTGGGATGGCTACACCTTC. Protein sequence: CASSFAHRFWDGYTF.

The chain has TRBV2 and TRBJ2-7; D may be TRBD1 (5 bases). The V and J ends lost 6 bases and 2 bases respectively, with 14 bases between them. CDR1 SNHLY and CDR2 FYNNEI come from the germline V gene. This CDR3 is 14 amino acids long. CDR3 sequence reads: CASSGSGIPYEQYF. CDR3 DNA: TGTGCCAGCAGCGGTTCAGGGATCCCCTACGAGCAGTACTTC.

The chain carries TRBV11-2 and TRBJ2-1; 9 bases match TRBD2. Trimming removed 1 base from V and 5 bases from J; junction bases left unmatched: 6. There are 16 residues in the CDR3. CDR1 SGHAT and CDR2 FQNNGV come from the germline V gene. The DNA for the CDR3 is TGTGCCAGCAGCTTAGGGATTAGCGGGGGAGACAATGAGCAGTTCTTC. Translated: CASSLGISGGDNEQFF.

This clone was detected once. The chain's CDR3 is CASSYTGGTEAFF. The CDR3 coding sequence is TGTGCCAGCAGCTACACGGGGGGAACTGAAGCTTTCTTT. The rearrangement joins TRBV7-9 to TRBJ1-1; TRBD1 might be the D (5 bases). Germline assignment: CDR1 SEHNR and CDR2 FQNEAQ (reference sequence). The CDR3 extends over 13 amino acids. V lost 4 bases and J 5 bases, leaving 11 bases between the germline ends.

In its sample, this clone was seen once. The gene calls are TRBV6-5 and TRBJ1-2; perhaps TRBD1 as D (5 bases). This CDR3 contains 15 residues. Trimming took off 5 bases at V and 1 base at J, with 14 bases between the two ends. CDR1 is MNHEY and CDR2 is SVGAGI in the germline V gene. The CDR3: CASSKGSGINYGYTF. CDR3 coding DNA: TGTGCCAGCAGTAAGGGGTCAGGGATTAACTATGGCTACACCTTC.

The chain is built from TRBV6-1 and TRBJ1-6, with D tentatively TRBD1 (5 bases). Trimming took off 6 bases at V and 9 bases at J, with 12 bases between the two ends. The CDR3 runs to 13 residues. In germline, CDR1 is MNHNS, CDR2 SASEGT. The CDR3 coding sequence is TGTGCCAGCAGCCCAACAGGCTTTTCACCCCTCCACTTT. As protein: CASSPTGFSPLHF.

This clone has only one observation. This chain's CDR3 is CASGPSWQGAETQYF. CDR3 sequence (DNA): TGTGCTAGTGGTCCCTCTTGGCAGGGGGCAGAGACCCAGTACTTC. The V call is TRBV12-5, the J call TRBJ2-5; the match to TRBD1 covers 8 bases. This CDR3 is 15 amino acids long. Germline CDR1 LGHNT, CDR2 FRNRAP. After removal of 5 bases from V and 4 bases from J, the junction contained 9 bases not matched to a gene.

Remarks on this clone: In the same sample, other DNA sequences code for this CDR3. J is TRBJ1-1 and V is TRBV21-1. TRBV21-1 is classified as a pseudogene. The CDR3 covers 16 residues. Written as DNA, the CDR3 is TGTGCCAGCAGTAAAGCAGAGAGGAGATCGAACACTGAAGCTTTCTTT. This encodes CASSKAERRSNTEAFF.

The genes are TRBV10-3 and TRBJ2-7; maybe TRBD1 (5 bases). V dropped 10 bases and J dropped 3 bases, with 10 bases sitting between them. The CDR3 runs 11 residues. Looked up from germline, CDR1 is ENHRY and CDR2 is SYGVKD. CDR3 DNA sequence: TGTGCCACCAGGGTCAGCTACGAGCAGTACTTC. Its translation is CATRVSYEQYF.

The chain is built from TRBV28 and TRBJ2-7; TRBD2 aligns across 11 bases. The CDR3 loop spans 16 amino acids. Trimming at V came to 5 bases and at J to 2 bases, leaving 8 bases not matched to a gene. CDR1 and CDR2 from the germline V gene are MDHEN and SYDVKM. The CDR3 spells CASSTPGTSGPYEQYF. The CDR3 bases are TGTGCCAGCAGTACTCCCGGGACTAGCGGACCCTACGAGCAGTACTTC.

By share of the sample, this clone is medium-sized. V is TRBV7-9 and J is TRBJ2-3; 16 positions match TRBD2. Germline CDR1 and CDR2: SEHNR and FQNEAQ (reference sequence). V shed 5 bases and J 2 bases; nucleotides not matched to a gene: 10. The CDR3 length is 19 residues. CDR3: CASSGGLAGGYLFTDTQYF. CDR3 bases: TGTGCCAGCAGCGGGGGACTAGCGGGGGGGTATCTCTTCACAGATACGCAGTATTTT.

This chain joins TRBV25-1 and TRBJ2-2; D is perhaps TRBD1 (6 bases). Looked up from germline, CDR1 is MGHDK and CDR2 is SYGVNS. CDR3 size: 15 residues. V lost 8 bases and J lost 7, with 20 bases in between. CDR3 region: CASRTGIVMGGELFF. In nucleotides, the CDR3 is TGTGCCAGCCGTACAGGGATCGTTATGGGCGGGGAGCTGTTTTTT.

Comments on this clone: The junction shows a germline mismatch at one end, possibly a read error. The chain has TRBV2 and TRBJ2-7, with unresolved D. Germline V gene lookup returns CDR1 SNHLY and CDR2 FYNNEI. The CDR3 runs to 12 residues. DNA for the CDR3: TGTGCCAGCAGTGAAATGGTCACACACCGGGTCTTC. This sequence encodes CASSEMVTHRVF.

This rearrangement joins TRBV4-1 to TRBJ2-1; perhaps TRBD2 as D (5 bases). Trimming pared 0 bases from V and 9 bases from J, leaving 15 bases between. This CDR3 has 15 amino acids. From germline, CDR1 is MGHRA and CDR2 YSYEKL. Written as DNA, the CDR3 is TGCGCCAGCAGCCAAGATACCCCGCTAGCCGTTGAGCAGTTCTTC. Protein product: CASSQDTPLAVEQFF.

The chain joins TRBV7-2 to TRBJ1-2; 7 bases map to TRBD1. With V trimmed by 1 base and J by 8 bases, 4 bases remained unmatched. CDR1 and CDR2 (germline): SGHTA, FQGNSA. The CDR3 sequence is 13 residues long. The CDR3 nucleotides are TGTGCCAGCAGCTTAGGGGCAGGGGGAGGCTACACCTTC. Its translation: CASSLGAGGGYTF.

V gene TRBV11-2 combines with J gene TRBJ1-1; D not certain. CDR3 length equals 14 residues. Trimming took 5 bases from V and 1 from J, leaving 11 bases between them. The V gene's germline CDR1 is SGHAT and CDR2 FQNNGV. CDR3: CASSVAVQNTEAFF. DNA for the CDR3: TGTGCCAGCAGCGTTGCCGTACAGAACACTGAAGCTTTCTTT. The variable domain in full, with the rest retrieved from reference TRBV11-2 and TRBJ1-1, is EAGVAQSPRYKIIEKRQSVAFWCNPISGHATLYWYQQILGQGPKLLIQFQNNGVVDDSQLPKDRFSAERLKGVDSTLKIQPAKLEDSAVYLCASSVAVQNTEAFFGQGTRLTVV.

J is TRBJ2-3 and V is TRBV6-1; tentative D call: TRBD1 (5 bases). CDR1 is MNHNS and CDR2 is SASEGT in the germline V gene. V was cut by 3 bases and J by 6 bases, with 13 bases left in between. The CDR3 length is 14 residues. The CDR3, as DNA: TGTGCCAGCAGTGATCCCCTAGGGGTGGATACGCAGTATTTT. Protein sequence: CASSDPLGVDTQYF.

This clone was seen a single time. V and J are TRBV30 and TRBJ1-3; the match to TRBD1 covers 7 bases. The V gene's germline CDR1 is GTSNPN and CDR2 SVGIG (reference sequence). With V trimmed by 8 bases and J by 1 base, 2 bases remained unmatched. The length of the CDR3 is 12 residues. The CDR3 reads CARTGSGNTIYF. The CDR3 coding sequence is TGTGCCAGGACAGGTTCTGGAAACACCATATATTTT.

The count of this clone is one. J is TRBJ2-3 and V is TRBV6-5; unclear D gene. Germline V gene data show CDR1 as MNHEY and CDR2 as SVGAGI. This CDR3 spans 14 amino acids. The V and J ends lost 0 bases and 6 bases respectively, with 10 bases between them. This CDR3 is CASSYSDSPDTQYF. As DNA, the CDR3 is TGTGCCAGCAGTTACTCCGACTCGCCGGATACGCAGTATTTT.

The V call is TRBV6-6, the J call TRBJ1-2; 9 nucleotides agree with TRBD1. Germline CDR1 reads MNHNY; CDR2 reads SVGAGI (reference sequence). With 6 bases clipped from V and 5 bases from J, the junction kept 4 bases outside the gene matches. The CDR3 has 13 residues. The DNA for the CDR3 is TGTGCCAGCAGCGCGACAGGGGGGTATGGCTACACCTTC. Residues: CASSATGGYGYTF.

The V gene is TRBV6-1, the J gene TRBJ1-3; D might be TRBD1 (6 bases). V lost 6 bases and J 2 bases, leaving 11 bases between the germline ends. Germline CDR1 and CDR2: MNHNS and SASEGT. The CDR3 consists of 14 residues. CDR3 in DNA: TGTGCCAGCAGACAGGGCGAAGCTGGAAACACCATATATTTT. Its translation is CASRQGEAGNTIYF.

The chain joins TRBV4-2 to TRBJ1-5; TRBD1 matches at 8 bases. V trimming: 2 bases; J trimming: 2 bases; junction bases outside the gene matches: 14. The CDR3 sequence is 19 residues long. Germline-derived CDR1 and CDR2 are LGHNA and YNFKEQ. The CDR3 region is CASSQLGQGEERGNQPQHF. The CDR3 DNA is TGTGCCAGCAGCCAACTTGGACAGGGTGAAGAGAGGGGCAATCAGCCCCAGCATTTT.